This T cell receptor (beta chain) was sequenced during a study of blood T cells in healthy people across ages. Primers used in a second PCR of roughly 6 to 12 cycles were a sample-barcoded 5' primer and a J-beta primer mix. Using its own MiXCR run on the 5' RACE reads, TCRdb lists one record per CDR3 protein. The data hold about 290,000 distinct CDR3 sequences, with roughly a quarter observed a single time. This CDR3 has 13 amino acids. Per germline, CDR1 SNHLY and CDR2 FYNNEI. V gave up 7 bases and J gave up 4 bases, with 13 bases separating them. The origin of this receptor is a woman in her seventies in good health. Source material: blood. The rearrangement uses TRBV2 and TRBJ2-5, with D possibly TRBD2 on 6 matching bases. The CDR3: CASNWRGGETQYF. The CDR3, as DNA: TGTGCCAGCAATTGGAGGGGAGGAGAGACCCAGTACTTC.